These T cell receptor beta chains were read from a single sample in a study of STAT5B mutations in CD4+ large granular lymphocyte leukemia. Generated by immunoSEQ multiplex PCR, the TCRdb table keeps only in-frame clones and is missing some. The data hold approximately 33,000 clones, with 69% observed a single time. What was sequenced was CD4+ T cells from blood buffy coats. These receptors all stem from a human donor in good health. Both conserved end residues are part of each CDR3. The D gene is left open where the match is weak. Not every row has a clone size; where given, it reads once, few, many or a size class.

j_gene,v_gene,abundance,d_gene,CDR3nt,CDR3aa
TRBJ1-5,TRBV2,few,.,TGTGCCAGCGGCGAGAGTCAGGGGCATCAGCCCCAGCATTTT,CASGESQGHQPQHF
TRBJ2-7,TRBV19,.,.,TGTGCCAGTAGTATAGATTTTCCTGGAGGGCAGTACTTC,CASSIDFPGGQYF
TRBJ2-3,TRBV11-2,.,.,TGTGCCAGCAGGCAGGGGATAAACACAGATACGCAGTATTTT,CASRQGINTDTQYF
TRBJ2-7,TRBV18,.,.,TGTGCCAGCTCCCCCAGGCGGATCTCCCTGACCTACGAGCAGTACTTC,CASSPRRISLTYEQYF
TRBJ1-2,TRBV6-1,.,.,TGTGCCAGCAGTCCTCGACAGGAAACCTATGGCTACACCTTC,CASSPRQETYGYTF
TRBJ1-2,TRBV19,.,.,TGTGCCAGTAGTAATCGGGACAAAAACTATGGCTACACCTTC,CASSNRDKNYGYTF
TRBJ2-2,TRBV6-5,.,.,TGTGCCAGCAAGATGGGTATTATAAACACCGGGGAGCTGTTTTTT,CASKMGIINTGELFF
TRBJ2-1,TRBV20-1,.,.,TGCAGTGCTAGGAAGCAGGCTGAGCAGTTCTTC,CSARKQAEQFF
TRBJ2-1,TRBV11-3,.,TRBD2,TGTGCCAGCAGCTTAGGGGGGGGAGGCTACAATGAGCAGTTCTTC,CASSLGGGGYNEQFF
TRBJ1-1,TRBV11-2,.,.,TGTGCCAGCAGTAAACTCGTTGGAACGGAAGCTTTCTTT,CASSKLVGTEAFF
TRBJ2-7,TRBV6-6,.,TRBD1,TGTGCCAGCAGCCCCGTCGGACAGGGGTCTTCCTACGAGCAGTACTTC,CASSPVGQGSSYEQYF
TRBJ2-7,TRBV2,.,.,TGTGCCAGCACCCCCAACGACATCTACGAGCAGTACTTC,CASTPNDIYEQYF
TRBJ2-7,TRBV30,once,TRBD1,TGTGCCTGGAGTGAGGACAGGGGGTACGAGCAGTACTTC,CAWSEDRGYEQYF
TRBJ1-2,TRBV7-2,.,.,TGTGCCAGCACTCGAACGGGGTATGGCTACACCTTC,CASTRTGYGYTF
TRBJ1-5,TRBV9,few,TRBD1,TGTGCCAGCAGCGGCGGGACCACAGGGGCCACCCAGCATTTT,CASSGGTTGATQHF
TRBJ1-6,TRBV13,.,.,TGTGCCAGCAGCTTCAGGGCACGAGGCAATTCACCCCTCCACTTT,CASSFRARGNSPLHF
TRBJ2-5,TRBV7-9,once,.,TGTGCCAGCAGCCGAGGGACTGTTCAAGAGACCCAGTACTTC,CASSRGTVQETQYF
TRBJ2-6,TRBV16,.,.,TGTGCCAGCAGTGACGGCCTCTCTGGGGCCAACGTCCTGACTTTC,CASSDGLSGANVLTF
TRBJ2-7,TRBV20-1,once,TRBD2,TGCAGTGCCGGGGGGGGGTACGAGCAGTACTTC,CSAGGGYEQYF
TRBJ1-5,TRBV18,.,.,TGTGCCAGCTCACCAAGTATAAGGACAAATAGCAATCAGCCCCAGCATTTT,CASSPSIRTNSNQPQHF
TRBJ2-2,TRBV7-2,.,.,TGTGCCAGCAGCCCTTTCGAGGTATTGAACACCGGGGAGCTGTTTTTT,CASSPFEVLNTGELFF
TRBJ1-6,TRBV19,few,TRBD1,TGTGCCAGCATGACAGGGGGTAATTCACCCCTCCACTTT,CASMTGGNSPLHF
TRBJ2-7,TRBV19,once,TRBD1,TGTGCCAGTAGTTCGACAGGGGGCCCTTACGAGCAGTACTTC,CASSSTGGPYEQYF
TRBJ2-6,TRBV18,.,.,TGTGCCAGCTCACCACGGGGGTCTTCGTCTGGGGCCAACGTCCTGACTTTC,CASSPRGSSSGANVLTF
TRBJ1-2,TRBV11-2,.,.,TGTGCCAGCAGCTTAGAGCCAGGGAAGCACTATGGCTACACCTTC,CASSLEPGKHYGYTF
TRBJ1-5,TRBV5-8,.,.,TGTGCCAGCGGATCGAGAGGGAGACAGCCCCAGCATTTT,CASGSRGRQPQHF
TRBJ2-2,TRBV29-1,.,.,TGCAGCGCTATCGACCAGCCCGGGGAGCTGTTTTTT,CSAIDQPGELFF
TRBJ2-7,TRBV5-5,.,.,TGTGCCAGCAGCTTGTCCACCCCGACGAAGCAGTACTTC,CASSLSTPTKQYF
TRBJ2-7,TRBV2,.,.,TGTGCCAGCACCCAGGGACTGACCTCCTACGAGCAGTACTTC,CASTQGLTSYEQYF
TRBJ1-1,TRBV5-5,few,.,TGTGCCAGCAGCCTGGATACCGGGCCAGTCGGCACTGAAGCTTTCTTT,CASSLDTGPVGTEAFF
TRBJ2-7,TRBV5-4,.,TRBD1,TGTGCCAGCAGCTTGGCAAATTCAGGGGGCGTATACGAGCAGTACTTC,CASSLANSGGVYEQYF
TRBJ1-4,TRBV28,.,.,TGTGCCAGCATCAGTCAGGGAATGACAACTAATGAAAAACTGTTTTTT,CASISQGMTTNEKLFF
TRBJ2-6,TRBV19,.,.,TGTGCCAGCGATGGGGCACACCGTAACGGGGCCAACGTCCTGACTTTC,CASDGAHRNGANVLTF